The sequence of this TCR beta chain was determined in a study of shared clonotypes between healthy human individuals. Donors, without exception, were Caucasian adults residing in Nashville, Tennessee. Losses at the gene ends were 1 base for V and 2 bases for J; bases not matched to a gene: 3. This CDR3 is built from 15 residues. Germline-derived CDR1 and CDR2 are SGHVS and FNYEAQ. An approximately 200 ng quantity of DNA, roughly 29,000 T cell genomes, went into the sorted-subset replicate PCRs. Some clones are missing from TCRdb's copy, which holds only in-frame ones; the method was immunoSEQ multiplex PCR. The repertoire holds about 2.4 million clones, approximately 93% seen once, with around 0.4% in the top ten.

Material: naive CD4+ T cells from PBMCs. Subset reported: CD45RA+ positively selected. The TCR was taken from a young man in good health. Some clones in this sample may be carry-over from other donors' samples. The chain is built from TRBV7-6 and TRBJ2-7; 9 bases agree with TRBD2. CDR3 sequence (DNA): TGTGCCAGCAGCTTAGGAGGCGGGAGGGCCTACGAGCAGTACTTC. This codes for CASSLGGGRAYEQYF. The complete variable domain, with remaining parts taken from reference TRBV7-6 and TRBJ2-7, reads GAGVSQSPRYKVTKRGQDVALRCDPISGHVSLYWYRQALGQGPEFLTYFNYEAQQDKSGLPNDRFSAERPEGSISTLTIQRTEQRDSAMYRCASSLGGGRAYEQYFGPGTRLTVT.